The clone carrying this T cell receptor beta chain was counted only a few times. The data belong to a study of technical replicates of blood from a few donors. Trimming shortened V by 3 bases and J by 3 bases, and 17 bases separated the two germline ends. CDR3 size: 16 residues. The germline CDR1 and CDR2 sequences are SNHLY and FYNNEI. This table comes from immunoSEQ multiplex PCR, and its TCRdb copy is limited to in-frame clones, with some not included. The sample shows 60,000 to 85,000 clones, about 94% of them seen only once. Sequencing was done on a sample of T cells isolated from PBMCs. This chain uses TRBV2 with TRBJ1-1; D is ambiguous. This receptor was obtained from a human donor in good health. CDR3 protein: CASSDRSGMWDTEAFF. The CDR3 bases are TGTGCCAGCAGTGACAGGTCCGGGATGTGGGACACTGAAGCTTTCTTT.